The 31 T cell receptor beta chains below all came from one sample that was sequenced in a study of cytomegalovirus exposure and HLA in healthy donors. PCR primers comprised 60 Vbeta and 13 Jbeta primers. The protocol was immunoSEQ multiplex PCR, while the TCRdb copy is restricted to in-frame clones and leaves out a portion. The sample contains roughly 130,000 clones, 80% of which appear only once. Source material: PBMCs. These receptors came from a male donor in good health and CMV-seropositive.

The genes are TRBV29-1 and TRBJ2-3; 11 nucleotides agree with TRBD2. The CDR3 covers 13 residues. Trimming cost V 7 bases and J 7 bases; bases outside gene matches: 7. Germline V gene lookup returns CDR1 SQVTM and CDR2 ANQGSEA. CDR3 nucleotide sequence: TGCAGCGCCTCCGGGACTAGCGGAAATACGCAGTATTTT. Translating it yields CSASGTSGNTQYF.

The chain employs TRBV28 and TRBJ2-7, with D possibly being TRBD2 (5 bases). V gave up 4 bases and J gave up 0 bases, with 16 bases separating them. This CDR3 is built from 16 residues. The V gene's germline CDR1 is MDHEN and CDR2 SYDVKM. This CDR3 is CASSSLSSLASYEQYF. DNA for the CDR3: TGTGCCAGCAGTTCCCTGTCTAGCTTAGCCTCCTACGAGCAGTACTTC.

This chain uses TRBV5-6 with TRBJ1-1; possible D gene TRBD1, 6 bases. CDR3 length: 14 amino acids. V was trimmed by 0 bases and J by 11 bases, leaving 17 bases between them. Germline V lookup: CDR1 SGHDT, CDR2 YYEEEE. CDR3 in DNA: TGTGCCAGCAGCTTGGTGGGGGGGGGCCTGGGGGCTTTCTTT. This encodes CASSLVGGGLGAFF. The whole variable domain, filled in from reference TRBV5-6 and TRBJ1-1, reads DAGVTQSPTHLIKTRGQQVTLRCSPKSGHDTVSWYQQALGQGPQFIFQYYEEEERQRGNFPDRFSGHQFPNYSSELNVNALLLGDSALYLCASSLVGGGLGAFFGQGTRLTVV.

The chain is built from TRBV28 and TRBJ1-2, with 8 bases matching TRBD1. CDR1 MDHEN and CDR2 SYDVKM come from the germline V gene. This CDR3 has 12 residues. With 6 bases clipped from V and 3 bases from J, the junction kept 0 bases outside the gene matches. The CDR3, as DNA: TGTGCCAGCAGGGACAGGGACTATGGCTACACCTTC. Amino acids: CASRDRDYGYTF.

This clone was seen only once. The V gene is TRBV27, the J gene TRBJ1-5; possible D gene TRBD1, 5 bases. CDR1 is MNHEY and CDR2 is SMNVEV in the germline V gene (reference sequence). This CDR3 is built from 15 residues. Trimming removed 6 bases from V and 0 bases from J, with 12 bases in between. The CDR3 is CASRTGLNSNQPQHF. The CDR3 nucleotides read TGTGCCAGCAGGACGGGACTCAATAGCAATCAGCCCCAGCATTTT.

This chain links TRBV6-4 with TRBJ2-3, with D possibly matching TRBD2 (6 bases). V lost 3 bases, J lost 3 bases, and 16 bases lay in between. CDR1 and CDR2 (germline): MRHNA, SNTAGT. The CDR3 covers 16 residues. The CDR3 region has the DNA TGTGCCAGCAGTGATCAGGGCGGGGTGGCGACAGATACGCAGTATTTT. It yields the protein CASSDQGGVATDTQYF.

The chain has TRBV10-3 and TRBJ2-5, with 11 bases lining up with TRBD2. The CDR3 is 14 residues long. Germline CDR1 and CDR2: ENHRY and SYGVKD. V was clipped by 8 bases and J by 5 bases; unmatched bases: 7. The CDR3 loop reads CAIALAGGEETQYF. The CDR3 coding sequence is TGTGCCATCGCGCTAGCGGGGGGTGAGGAGACCCAGTACTTC.

In regard to this clone: One end of the junction fails to match germline, which may point to a read error. The chain recombines TRBV5-8 with TRBJ2-5, with TRBD1 identical over 7 bases. Looked up from germline, CDR1 is SGHTS and CDR2 is YDEGEE. This CDR3 contains 14 residues. The CDR3 DNA sequence: TGTGCCAGCAGCTTCCTACAGGGGTCCTTACTGGGGAACTTC. Its translation is CASSFLQGSLLGNF.

The rearrangement links TRBV6-6 to TRBJ1-1, with 8 bases matching TRBD1. Germline V gene sequence: CDR1 MNHNY, CDR2 SVGAGI (reference sequence). V dropped 6 bases and J dropped 10; count of bases not matched to a gene: 19. The CDR3 is 16 amino acids. The CDR3 DNA reads as TGTGCCAGCAGCCAGATACAGGGGGTGAAGGGCAGTGGAGCTTTCTTT. Amino acids: CASSQIQGVKGSGAFF.

The chain recombines TRBV11-2 with TRBJ2-3, with D perhaps TRBD2 (6 bases). V lost 5 bases to trimming and J lost 5 bases, with 11 bases between them. The CDR3 consists of 13 residues. Looked up from germline, CDR1 is SGHAT and CDR2 is FQNNGV. The CDR3 protein is CASSTVGGDTQYF. As DNA, the CDR3 is TGTGCCAGCAGCACGGTGGGGGGAGATACGCAGTATTTT.

Written as DNA, the CDR3 is TGTGCCAGCAAAAAACCTAGCGGGCCCTACAATGAGCAGTTCTTC. Translation gives CASKKPSGPYNEQFF. The rearrangement joins TRBV6-5 to TRBJ2-1; 8 nucleotides agree with TRBD2. In germline, CDR1 is MNHEY, CDR2 SVGAGI. The junction had 7 bases not matched to a gene; V was cut back by 7 bases and J by 2 bases. CDR3 length equals 15 residues.

This clone was seen only a few times. The rearrangement uses TRBV29-1 and TRBJ2-3; tentatively, D is TRBD2 (6 bases). The length of the CDR3 is 15 residues. Germline V gene data show CDR1 as SQVTM and CDR2 as ANQGSEA. The germline V and J ends were trimmed by 0 bases and 9 bases, with 19 bases remaining between them. DNA for the CDR3: TGCAGCGTTGAAGATCATCCCGCACACGGGAGAACGCAGTATTTT. Translation: CSVEDHPAHGRTQYF.

The chain combines TRBV7-9 with TRBJ2-2, with D maybe TRBD1 (6 bases). From germline, CDR1 is SEHNR and CDR2 FQNEAQ (reference sequence). V was cut by 6 bases and J by 6 bases, with 11 bases left in between. The length of the CDR3 is 13 residues. CDR3 amino acids: CASSSGVPGELFF. CDR3 nucleotide sequence: TGTGCCAGCAGTTCAGGGGTGCCCGGGGAGCTGTTTTTT.

This clone was recorded only once. The V call is TRBV19, the J call TRBJ2-1, with TRBD2 identical over 7 bases. J gave up 2 bases and V 5 bases, and 9 bases lay outside the gene matches. CDR3 length equals 16 residues. CDR1 and CDR2 from the germline V gene are LNHDA and SQIVND (reference sequence). CDR3 DNA sequence: TGTGCCAGTAGTCCGCTGATGGGGGGGACCTACAATGAGCAGTTCTTC. Protein product: CASSPLMGGTYNEQFF.

This sequence joins TRBV5-8 and TRBJ2-1; a weak D match, TRBD2 (7 bases). Trimming left V 5 bases short and J 0 bases short, with 12 bases between. The CDR3 has 15 residues. The germline CDR1 and CDR2 sequences are SGHTS and YDEGEE. CDR3 loop: CASRTGGSSYNEQFF. The CDR3 nucleotides read TGTGCCAGCAGAACGGGGGGCAGCTCCTACAATGAGCAGTTCTTC.

V usage is TRBV28 and J usage is TRBJ1-1; D might be TRBD1 (6 bases). The CDR3 contains 15 residues. The germline V gene encodes CDR1 MDHEN and CDR2 SYDVKM. The V gene lost 4 bases and the J gene lost 1 base, with 13 bases spanning the gap. CDR3 residues: CASSSGQWANTEAFF. CDR3 in DNA: TGTGCCAGCAGTTCTGGACAGTGGGCGAACACTGAAGCTTTCTTT.

The V gene is TRBV14, the J gene TRBJ2-7, with 10 bases that match TRBD1. The germline gives CDR1 SGHDN, CDR2 FVKESK. CDR3 length equals 16 residues. V trimming: 1 base; J trimming: 2 bases; junction bases outside the gene matches: 5. CDR3 coding DNA: TGTGCCAGCAGCCAAGCAACCGGGACAGGGGCCTACGAGCAGTACTTC. Amino acid sequence: CASSQATGTGAYEQYF.

This chain joins TRBV11-1 and TRBJ1-1; D is undetermined. The germline V gene encodes CDR1 SGHAT and CDR2 FQDESV (reference sequence). This CDR3 region has 15 residues. The V end was cut by 4 bases, the J end by 2 bases, with 14 bases between. The CDR3 DNA reads TGTGCCAGCAGCTCCCGCTTGACGGGAAACACTGAAGCTTTCTTT. Amino acid sequence: CASSSRLTGNTEAFF.

This chain joins TRBV6-1 and TRBJ2-2, with a possible D match to TRBD1 (5 bases). Germline lookup yields CDR1 MNHNS and CDR2 SASEGT. Trimming pared 4 bases from V and 1 base from J, leaving 19 bases between. The CDR3 sequence is 18 residues long. DNA for the CDR3: TGTGCCAGCAGTGCGCTTCAAGGACACCCAAAGAACACCGGGGAGCTGTTTTTT. Its translation is CASSALQGHPKNTGELFF.

This clone was observed a single time. V is TRBV28 and J is TRBJ2-4; 11 nucleotides agree with TRBD2. This CDR3 is 11 amino acids long. After removal of 4 bases from V and 15 bases from J, the junction contained 2 bases not matched to a gene. Germline V gene data show CDR1 as MDHEN and CDR2 as SYDVKM. CDR3 sequence: CASSSGLAGYF. CDR3 DNA: TGTGCCAGCAGTTCAGGACTAGCGGGGTACTTC. Using reference TRBV28 and TRBJ2-4 for the parts outside the CDR3, the full variable domain is DVKVTQSSRYLVKRTGEKVFLECVQDMDHENMFWYRQDPGLGLRLIYFSYDVKMKEKGDIPEGYSVSREKKERFSLILESASTNQTSMYLCASSSGLAGYFGAGTRLSVL.

This clone was detected a few times. The chain recombines TRBV15 with TRBJ2-7; 9 positions agree with TRBD1. The junction had 0 bases not matched to a gene; V was cut back by 0 bases and J by 3 bases. Looked up from germline, CDR1 is LNHNV and CDR2 is YYDKDF (reference sequence). This CDR3 is built from 14 residues. CDR3 loop: CATSREGQGYEQYF. The CDR3 DNA sequence: TGTGCCACCAGCAGAGAGGGACAGGGCTACGAGCAGTACTTC.

The J gene is TRBJ1-1, the V gene TRBV7-9, with 8 bases identical to TRBD1. CDR3 length equals 14 residues. The V and J ends lost 4 bases and 3 bases, in that order; junction bases with no gene match: 4. Per the germline V gene, CDR1 is SEHNR and CDR2 is FQNEAQ (reference sequence). CDR3 protein: CASSSQQGDTEAFF. The CDR3 DNA sequence: TGTGCCAGCAGCTCTCAACAGGGGGACACTGAAGCTTTCTTT. Complete variable domain (other parts from reference TRBV7-9 and TRBJ1-1): DTGVSQNPRHKITKRGQNVTFRCDPISEHNRLYWYRQTLGQGPEFLTYFQNEAQLEKSRLLSDRFSAERPKGSFSTLEIQRTEQGDSAMYLCASSSQQGDTEAFFGQGTRLTVV.

CDR3 nucleotide sequence: TGCGCCAGCAGCTTGGTTCCCCCGGGACAGGGTTTCAATGAGCAGTTCTTC. It specifies CASSLVPPGQGFNEQFF. This chain connects TRBV5-1 to TRBJ2-1; 9 bases match TRBD1. Germline-derived CDR1 and CDR2 are SGHRS and YFSETQ. Germline trimming cut 0 bases from V and 6 bases from J; bases unmatched to any gene: 10. CDR3 length equals 17 residues.

The chain has TRBV4-1 and TRBJ2-1; D is perhaps TRBD2 (5 bases). Trimming shortened V by 4 bases and J by 2 bases, and 15 bases separated the two germline ends. The CDR3 sequence is 16 residues long. CDR1 MGHRA and CDR2 YSYEKL come from the germline V gene. DNA of the CDR3: TGCGCCAGCAGCCGGGAACTAGGGTTTGCCTACAATGAGCAGTTCTTC. Translation: CASSRELGFAYNEQFF.

A word on this clone: The germline gene is not matched at one end of the junction; a read error may be the cause. J is TRBJ2-3 and V is TRBV29-1; TRBD1 is a possible D gene (5 bases). The germline gives CDR1 SQVTM, CDR2 ANQGSEA. The CDR3 sequence is 15 residues long. DNA of the CDR3: TGCAGCGTTGAGGCCGGTATTTGGGGCACAGATACGCGGTATTTT. It specifies CSVEAGIWGTDTRYF.

Only one count was recorded for this clone. The chain carries TRBV27 and TRBJ2-7, with TRBD2 matching 9 bases. V gave up 6 bases and J gave up 6 bases; unmatched junction bases: 15. The CDR3 consists of 16 residues. CDR1 MNHEY and CDR2 SMNVEV come from the germline V gene (reference sequence). CDR3 sequence: CASSSPLRGRASEQYF. The CDR3, as DNA: TGTGCCAGCAGCTCCCCCCTCCGCGGGAGGGCCTCCGAGCAGTACTTC.

The chain carries TRBV6-6 and TRBJ2-5; 8 bases are a match to TRBD1. The length of the CDR3 is 16 residues. The V segment lost 4 bases and the J segment 5 bases; nucleotides outside the gene matches: 12. Germline V gives CDR1 MNHNY, CDR2 SVGAGI (reference sequence). CDR3 region: CASSFGQGGMGETQYF. The CDR3 DNA reads TGTGCCAGCAGTTTCGGACAGGGTGGGATGGGCGAGACCCAGTACTTC.

The V call is TRBV4-3, the J call TRBJ2-3; the D gene is possibly TRBD1 (6 bases). The germline V and J ends were trimmed by 0 bases and 5 bases, with 12 bases remaining between them. The CDR3 runs to 15 residues. Germline CDR1 is LGHNA and CDR2 is YSLEER. The CDR3 reads CASSQDPQGVDTQYF. In DNA, the CDR3 is TGCGCCAGCAGCCAAGATCCACAGGGCGTAGATACGCAGTATTTT.

This sequence joins TRBV5-8 and TRBJ1-4, with 9 bases matching TRBD1. V trimming: 2 bases; J trimming: 8 bases; junction bases outside the gene matches: 7. This CDR3 contains 15 residues. CDR1 and CDR2 (germline): SGHTS, YDEGEE. Here the CDR3 DNA reads TGTGCCAGCAGCTTATTGGGACAGGGTTCCGAAAAACTGTTTTTT. This translates into CASSLLGQGSEKLFF.

The chain is built from TRBV7-8 and TRBJ1-5, with no clear D. Germline V gives CDR1 SGHVS, CDR2 FQNEAQ. The V end was cut by 4 bases, the J end by 0 bases, with 16 bases between. The length of the CDR3 is 17 residues. In DNA, the CDR3 is TGTGCCAGCAGCTCCTACCGGACTCTTCATAGCAATCAGCCCCAGCATTTT. Protein product: CASSSYRTLHSNQPQHF.

The rearrangement links TRBV27 to TRBJ2-5, with TRBD2 matching 12 bases. This CDR3 is built from 17 residues. The V gene end was trimmed by 3 bases and the J gene end by 1 base; junction bases not matched to a gene: 6. Germline V CDR1 and CDR2: MNHEY, SMNVEV (reference sequence). The CDR3 protein is CASSFSPSGGGQETQYF. DNA for the CDR3: TGTGCCAGCAGTTTTTCTCCTAGCGGGGGGGGCCAAGAGACCCAGTACTTC.